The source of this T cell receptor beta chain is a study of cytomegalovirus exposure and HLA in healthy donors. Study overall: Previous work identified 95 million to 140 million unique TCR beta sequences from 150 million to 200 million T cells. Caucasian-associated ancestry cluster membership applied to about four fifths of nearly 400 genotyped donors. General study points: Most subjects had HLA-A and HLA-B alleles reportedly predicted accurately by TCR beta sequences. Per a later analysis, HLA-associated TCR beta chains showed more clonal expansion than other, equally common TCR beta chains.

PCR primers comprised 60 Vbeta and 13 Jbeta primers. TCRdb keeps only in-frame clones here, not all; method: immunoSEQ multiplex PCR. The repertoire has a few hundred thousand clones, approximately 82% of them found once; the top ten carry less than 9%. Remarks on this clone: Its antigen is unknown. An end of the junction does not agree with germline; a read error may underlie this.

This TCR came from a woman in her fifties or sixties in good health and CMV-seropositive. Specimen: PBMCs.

The CDR3 bases are TGCAGTGCTGGGGACAGGGCCTCGGTGGTCTTC. As protein: CSAGDRASVVF. The gene calls are TRBV20-1 and TRBJ2-1; 9 bases agree with TRBD1. Per germline, CDR1 DFQATT and CDR2 SNEGSKA (reference sequence). The CDR3 is made up of 11 amino acids.